These T cell receptor beta chains were read from a single sample in a study of T cells after yellow fever vaccination. TCRdb used MiXCR to reprocess the 5' RACE reads, holding one entry per CDR3 protein. The table has some 97,000 distinct CDR3 sequences, 5.8% seen once. The sample was CD8+ T cells sorted from PBMCs, taken 10 days after the yellow fever booster vaccination. These receptors originate from a man aged 18-30 years who received the YFV17D yellow fever vaccine. Each CDR3 is given without its conserved first and last residue. Each record gives: D gene, V gene, J gene, CDR3 protein. The D gene is left open where the match is weak.

>.|TRBV4-3|TRBJ2-5
ASSQDLGYMPGETQY
>.|TRBV7-8|TRBJ2-3
ASSLIPRQDLGGTSTDTQY
>.|TRBV5-1|TRBJ2-5
ASSLGFRLGGETQY
>TRBD1|TRBV29-1|TRBJ1-3
SARTGLGNTIY
>TRBD1|TRBV10-2|TRBJ2-7
ASMTGHSYEQY
>TRBD1|TRBV19|TRBJ2-1
ASSIGTGVNEQF
>TRBD1|TRBV6-1|TRBJ2-5
ASSAYTGGQETQY
>TRBD1|TRBV10-3|TRBJ1-2
AISDAGQVSNYGYT
>TRBD1|TRBV4-1|TRBJ2-1
ASSLWVGQGLRSYNEQF
>.|TRBV6-5|TRBJ1-2
ASSSGRYFEGYT
>.|TRBV4-1|TRBJ2-2
ASSQVLTGELF
>.|TRBV7-2|TRBJ2-1
ASGGLSYNEQF
>.|TRBV7-2|TRBJ2-2
ASSLDPAGELF
>.|TRBV30|TRBJ2-7
AWSTGVASDEQY
>.|TRBV7-9|TRBJ1-2
ASSQSYRSFNYGYT